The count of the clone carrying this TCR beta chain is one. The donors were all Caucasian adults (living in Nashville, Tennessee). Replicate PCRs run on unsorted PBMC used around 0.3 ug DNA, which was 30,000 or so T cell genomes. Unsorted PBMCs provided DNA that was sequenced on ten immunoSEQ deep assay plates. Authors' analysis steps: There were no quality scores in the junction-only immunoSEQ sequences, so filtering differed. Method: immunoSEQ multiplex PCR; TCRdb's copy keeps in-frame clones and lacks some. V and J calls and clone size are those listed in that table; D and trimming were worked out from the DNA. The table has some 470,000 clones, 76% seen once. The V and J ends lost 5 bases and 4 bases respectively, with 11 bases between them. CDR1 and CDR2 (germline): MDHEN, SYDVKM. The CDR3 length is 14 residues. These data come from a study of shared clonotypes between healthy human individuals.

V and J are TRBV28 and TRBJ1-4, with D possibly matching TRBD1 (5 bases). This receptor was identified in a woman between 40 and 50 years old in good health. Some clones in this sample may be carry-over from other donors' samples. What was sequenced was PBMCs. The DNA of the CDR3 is TGTGCCAGCAGTCCTGGGGGGATTAATGAAAAACTGTTTTTT. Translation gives CASSPGGINEKLFF.